The next 10 T cell receptor beta chains were all read from a single sample in a study of blood T cells in healthy people across ages. Sample-barcoded 5' priming and a J-beta primer mix drove a second PCR of about 6 to 12 cycles. TCRdb passed the 5' RACE reads through MiXCR, listing each CDR3 protein once. The sample lists around 2 million distinct CDR3 sequences, about two fifths occurring once. The material sequenced was blood. The receptors were sampled from a human donor in good health.

The genes are TRBV6-5 and TRBJ2-3; D not resolved. Germline CDR1 is MNHEY and CDR2 is SVGAGI. Trimming pared 2 bases from V and 1 base from J, leaving 7 bases between. This CDR3 is built from 14 residues. The CDR3 sequence: CASSYRGRTDTQYF. Here the CDR3 DNA reads TGTGCCAGCAGTTACAGAGGCCGCACAGATACGCAGTATTTT.

The chain combines TRBV5-1 with TRBJ2-1; weak D call: TRBD2 (6 bases). Deletions cut 6 bases from V and 4 bases from J, with 14 bases between. The CDR3 contains 14 residues. CDR1 and CDR2 (germline): SGHRS, YFSETQ. The CDR3, as DNA: TGCGCCAGCAACACCGGGGGTCGGTACAATGAGCAGTTCTTC. This sequence encodes CASNTGGRYNEQFF.

The chain has TRBV4-2 and TRBJ1-2; TRBD1 might be the D (6 bases). Germline loops: CDR1 LGHNA, CDR2 YNFKEQ. V lost 4 bases, J lost 5 bases, and 14 bases lay in between. The CDR3 consists of 14 residues. CDR3 region: CASSREARGYGYTF. CDR3 DNA: TGTGCCAGCAGCCGTGAGGCCAGGGGTTATGGCTACACCTTC.

This clonotype appeared a few times. The genes are TRBV7-8 and TRBJ2-7; weak D call: TRBD2 (6 bases). CDR3 length: 13 amino acids. With 2 bases removed from V and 3 bases from J, the gap between germline ends came to 8 bases. Per the germline V gene, CDR1 is SGHVS and CDR2 is FQNEAQ. CDR3: CASSLLAFYEQYF. The CDR3 region has the DNA TGTGCCAGCAGCTTACTAGCGTTCTACGAGCAGTACTTC.

This clonotype showed up many times. CDR3: CSVEDGRPAGYTF. CDR3 nucleotide sequence: TGCAGCGTTGAAGATGGACGGCCGGCCGGCTACACCTTC. The rearrangement uses TRBV29-1 and TRBJ1-2; D gene unclear. Germline V gives CDR1 SQVTM, CDR2 ANQGSEA. The length of the CDR3 is 13 residues. V dropped 0 bases and J dropped 8 bases, with 13 bases sitting between them.

This clonotype turned up a few times. This chain uses TRBV5-1 with TRBJ2-1; the D is unclear. This CDR3 is 16 amino acids long. Trimming pared 0 bases from V and 0 bases from J, leaving 10 bases between. Germline CDR1 and CDR2: SGHRS and YFSETQ. CDR3 residues: CASSLESSNSYNEQFF. The DNA of the CDR3 is TGCGCCAGCAGCTTGGAATCCAGTAACTCCTACAATGAGCAGTTCTTC.

As concerns this clonotype: A much larger clone is a single base away; this may be a read error. V gene TRBV5-5 combines with J gene TRBJ2-3; D call uncertain. This CDR3 region has 15 residues. In germline, CDR1 is SGHKS, CDR2 YYEKEE (reference sequence). CDR3 coding DNA: TGTGCCAGCAGCTTGGACGCGGTTAGCACAGATACGCGGTATTTT. It translates to CASSLDAVSTDTRYF.

The table lists this clonotype with a few counts. The chain recombines TRBV19 with TRBJ1-4, with D possibly matching TRBD1 (5 bases). CDR1 is LNHDA and CDR2 is SQIVND in the germline V gene (reference sequence). The CDR3 totals 14 residues. Between the trimmed V and J ends, which lost 6 bases and 5 bases, there was a span of 13 bases. CDR3 loop: CASRRSGENEKLFF. The CDR3 DNA reads TGTGCCAGTAGAAGGTCGGGGGAGAATGAAAAACTGTTTTTT.

V is TRBV12-3 or TRBV12-4 and J is TRBJ2-5, with D possibly being TRBD2 (5 bases). This CDR3 comprises 13 residues. V lost 7 bases and J 5 bases, leaving 14 bases between the germline ends. The CDR3 bases are TGTGCCAGCAAAAGAACCGGGGTGGAGACCCAGTACTTC. It encodes CASKRTGVETQYF.

This clonotype has a handful of counts. The genes are TRBV3-1 and TRBJ1-6; 8 bases match TRBD1. The CDR3 contains 14 residues. J lost 15 bases, V lost 2 bases, and 9 bases had no gene match. Germline V lookup: CDR1 LGHDT, CDR2 YNNKEL (reference sequence). CDR3 in amino acids: CASSQTRQGKILHF. CDR3 nucleotides: TGTGCCAGCAGCCAAACCAGACAGGGGAAGATCCTCCACTTT.